Each of the 29 T cell receptor beta chains below was sequenced from the same sample in a study of blood T cell repertoires in COVID-19. Clones were sequenced by immunoSEQ multiplex PCR, and TCRdb holds only the in-frame ones, with some missing. The table has 350,000 or so clones, over 85% seen once. The source material was peripheral blood. The receptors were sampled from a woman in her fifties or sixties with COVID-19, enrolled during active disease.

This clone was found once. This chain connects TRBV6-5 to TRBJ2-2; 7 bases align to TRBD1. This CDR3 is 15 amino acids long. CDR1 and CDR2 from the germline V gene are MNHEY and SVGAGI. J gave up 0 bases and V 8 bases, and 6 bases lay outside the gene matches. The CDR3 here is CASSLGQSNTGELFF. The CDR3 DNA follows: TGTGCCAGCTCCTTGGGACAGTCGAACACCGGGGAGCTGTTTTTT.

The chain carries TRBV19 and TRBJ1-2, with D hard to call. This CDR3 is 11 amino acids long. V was trimmed by 7 bases and J by 3 bases, leaving 6 bases between them. The germline V gene encodes CDR1 LNHDA and CDR2 SQIVND (reference sequence). The CDR3 loop is CASIDYYGYTF. In nucleotides, the CDR3 is TGTGCCAGTATAGACTACTATGGCTACACCTTC.

In its sample, this clone was seen a few times. V is TRBV7-2 and J is TRBJ2-1; 11 bases line up with TRBD2. The trim removed 5 bases at V and 2 bases at J, leaving 2 bases unmatched. This CDR3 contains 15 residues. Looked up from germline, CDR1 is SGHTA and CDR2 is FQGNSA. CDR3 nucleotide sequence: TGTGCCAGCAGCCCGGGACTAGCGGCCTACAATGAGCAGTTCTTC. Translating it yields CASSPGLAAYNEQFF.

The chain couples TRBV15 to TRBJ1-2; 12 positions match TRBD1. Germline V gene data show CDR1 as LNHNV and CDR2 as YYDKDF (reference sequence). Germline trimming cut 7 bases from V and 8 bases from J; bases unmatched to any gene: 23. The CDR3 is made up of 19 amino acids. The DNA for the CDR3 is TGTGCCACCACCCTACTACCCAGGGACAGGGGGCTCAGTGGGGAAGGCTACACCTTC. Protein sequence: CATTLLPRDRGLSGEGYTF.

The J gene is TRBJ1-2, the V gene TRBV7-2, with D perhaps matching TRBD1 (5 bases). CDR1 and CDR2 (germline): SGHTA, FQGNSA. The V end was cut by 1 base, the J end by 0 bases, with 6 bases between. This CDR3 is built from 14 residues. CDR3 in amino acids: CASSLEQANYGYTF. The CDR3 DNA is TGTGCCAGCAGCTTAGAACAGGCTAACTATGGCTACACCTTC. Full variable domain (rest looked up from reference TRBV7-2 and TRBJ1-2): GAGVSQSPSNKVTEKGKDVELRCDPISGHTALYWYRQSLGQGLEFLIYFQGNSAPDKSGLPSDRFSAERTGGSVSTLTIQRTQQEDSAVYLCASSLEQANYGYTFGSGTRLTVV.

The chain employs TRBV5-1 and TRBJ2-5; no clear D gene. CDR3 length equals 13 residues. In germline, CDR1 is SGHRS, CDR2 YFSETQ. Trimming left V 4 bases short and J 2 bases short, with 9 bases between. The CDR3 region has the DNA TGCGCCAGCAGCCGCACTATTCAAGAGACCCAGTACTTC. This codes for CASSRTIQETQYF. Combining the CDR3 with reference TRBV5-1 and TRBJ2-5 gives the whole variable domain KAGVTQTPRYLIKTRGQQVTLSCSPISGHRSVSWYQQTPGQGLQFLFEYFSETQRNKGNFPGRFSGRQFSNSRSEMNVSTLELGDSALYLCASSRTIQETQYFGPGTRLLVL.

This clone was detected only a few times. Different DNA sequences within this sample yield the same CDR3. Here the CDR3 DNA reads TGCGCCAGCAGCCAAGATGGGAGAACCTACGAGCAGTACTTC. Its translation is CASSQDGRTYEQYF. The rearrangement links TRBV4-1 to TRBJ2-7; tentatively, D is TRBD2 (5 bases). In germline, CDR1 is MGHRA, CDR2 YSYEKL. There are 14 residues in the CDR3. Trimming stripped 0 bases from V and 2 bases from J, with 8 bases between.

This clone was seen once. CDR3 sequence: CASRETGSSTSGNTIYF. In DNA, the CDR3 is TGTGCCAGCAGAGAGACAGGGTCATCAACTTCTGGAAACACCATATATTTT. The chain employs TRBV14 and TRBJ1-3; 7 nucleotides line up with TRBD1. Losses at the gene ends were 6 bases for V and 1 base for J; bases not matched to a gene: 12. CDR1 and CDR2 from the germline V gene are SGHDN and FVKESK. The CDR3 totals 17 residues.

The V call is TRBV4-1, the J call TRBJ1-3; D is unresolved. The V end lost 4 bases, the J end lost 3 bases, and 16 bases lay between the germline ends. Germline V gene lookup returns CDR1 MGHRA and CDR2 YSYEKL. The CDR3 extends over 16 amino acids. The CDR3 reads CASSPLGGLVGNTIYF. The CDR3 DNA is TGCGCCAGCAGCCCTCTGGGAGGACTCGTTGGAAACACCATATATTTT.

This clone was recorded only once. The chain recombines TRBV10-2 with TRBJ1-5; D remains ambiguous. The V gene's germline CDR1 is WSHSY and CDR2 SAAADI. V was cut by 8 bases and J by 1 base, with 6 bases left in between. The CDR3 has 12 residues. The CDR3 DNA is TGCGCCAGCCAGGCAAGCAATCAGCCCCAGCATTTT. This translates into CASQASNQPQHF.

The chain carries TRBV5-1 and TRBJ2-5; the match to TRBD1 covers 8 bases. Germline V lookup: CDR1 SGHRS, CDR2 YFSETQ. The CDR3 loop spans 15 amino acids. Trimming cost V 1 base and J 1 base; bases outside gene matches: 3. CDR3 coding DNA: TGCGCCAGCAGCTTGCCGACAGGGGCCCAAGAGACCCAGTACTTC. Protein product: CASSLPTGAQETQYF.

This sequence joins TRBV9 and TRBJ1-3; D is ambiguous. In germline, CDR1 is SGDLS, CDR2 YYNGEE. The CDR3 loop spans 15 amino acids. With 7 bases removed from V and 0 bases from J, the gap between germline ends came to 14 bases. Written as DNA, the CDR3 is TGTGCCAGCTCGAAGTACATAAACTCTGGAAACACCATATATTTT. This sequence encodes CASSKYINSGNTIYF.

This clone was seen a single time. CDR3: CASSTTANYGYTF. The CDR3, as DNA: TGTGCCAGCAGCACGACAGCTAACTATGGCTACACCTTC. J is TRBJ1-2 and V is TRBV25-1; possible D gene TRBD1, 5 bases. V shed 6 bases and J shed 0 bases, with 8 bases lying between them. There are 13 residues in the CDR3. The germline V gene encodes CDR1 MGHDK and CDR2 SYGVNS.

CDR3 coding DNA: TGTGCCAGCAGCTTAACCGGGTCGGCGGGTGAAAAACTGTTTTTT. Protein sequence: CASSLTGSAGEKLFF. J is TRBJ1-4 and V is TRBV7-3; no clear D gene. This CDR3 has 15 residues. Trimming took 0 bases from V and 7 from J, leaving 12 bases between them. In germline, CDR1 is SGHTA, CDR2 FQGTGA. Full variable domain (outside the CDR3, taken from reference TRBV7-3 and TRBJ1-4): GAGVSQTPSNKVTEKGKYVELRCDPISGHTALYWYRQSLGQGPEFLIYFQGTGAADDSGLPNDRFFAVRPEGSVSTLKIQRTERGDSAVYLCASSLTGSAGEKLFFGSGTQLSVL.

The chain is built from TRBV7-2 and TRBJ1-5, with a weak D call TRBD1 (5 bases). This CDR3 region has 15 residues. CDR1 is SGHTA, CDR2 FQGNSA, per germline. Trimming took 5 bases from V and 8 from J, leaving 19 bases between them. This chain's CDR3 is CASSRDSAGGEPQHF. The CDR3 nucleotides read TGTGCCAGCAGCCGTGACAGCGCCGGGGGTGAGCCCCAGCATTTT.

V gene TRBV6-5 combines with J gene TRBJ2-7; 10 bases map to TRBD1. V gave up 6 bases and J gave up 3 bases; unmatched junction bases: 8. CDR1 MNHEY and CDR2 SVGAGI come from the germline V gene. There are 15 residues in the CDR3. The DNA for the CDR3 is TGTGCCAGCAGCCCCGCCGGGACAGGGGACTACGAGCAGTACTTC. It yields the protein CASSPAGTGDYEQYF.

The rearrangement joins TRBV10-1 to TRBJ2-1, with no clear D. With 1 base removed from V and 0 bases from J, the gap between germline ends came to 13 bases. Germline V gene lookup returns CDR1 WNHNN and CDR2 SYGVQD (reference sequence). This CDR3 contains 17 residues. The CDR3 sequence is CASSEWAAPSSYNEQFF. Written as DNA, the CDR3 is TGCGCCAGCAGTGAGTGGGCAGCCCCCAGCTCCTACAATGAGCAGTTCTTC.

V gene TRBV12-5 combines with J gene TRBJ1-3; the D is unclear. The CDR3 has 15 residues. The V and J ends lost 4 bases and 2 bases respectively, with 12 bases between them. CDR1 is LGHNT, CDR2 FRNRAP, per germline. The CDR3 spells CASGYGRATGNTIYF. The CDR3 DNA sequence: TGTGCTAGTGGTTATGGGAGGGCCACTGGAAACACCATATATTTT.

The chain uses TRBV7-2 and TRBJ1-5, with D perhaps TRBD1 (5 bases). Per the germline V gene, CDR1 is SGHTA and CDR2 is FQGNSA. V was clipped by 2 bases and J by 4 bases, with 18 bases between them. CDR3 length equals 17 residues. As DNA, the CDR3 is TGTGCCAGCAGCTTACTACCTCCTCTAGGGGTAAATCAGCCCCAGCATTTT. It translates to CASSLLPPLGVNQPQHF. Based on the CDR3 plus reference TRBV7-2 and TRBJ1-5, the full variable domain is GAGVSQSPSNKVTEKGKDVELRCDPISGHTALYWYRQSLGQGLEFLIYFQGNSAPDKSGLPSDRFSAERTGGSVSTLTIQRTQQEDSAVYLCASSLLPPLGVNQPQHFGDGTRLSIL.

This clone was recorded a few times. The chain has TRBV5-1 and TRBJ2-1, with TRBD2 matching 8 bases. V was clipped by 6 bases and J by 0 bases; unmatched bases: 8. Germline CDR1 SGHRS, CDR2 YFSETQ. This CDR3 comprises 16 residues. DNA for the CDR3: TGCGCCAGCACCCCCGGGGGGGGTGCCTCCTACAATGAGCAGTTCTTC. Translation: CASTPGGGASYNEQFF.

The chain joins TRBV6-5 to TRBJ1-1; 8 bases align to TRBD1. V lost 5 bases to trimming and J lost 3 bases; unmatched junction nucleotides: 8. CDR3 length: 15 amino acids. CDR1 and CDR2 (germline): MNHEY, SVGAGI. The CDR3 spells CASSNPGGADTEAFF. The CDR3 DNA follows: TGTGCCAGCAGTAACCCAGGGGGCGCGGACACTGAAGCTTTCTTT.

This clone occurred once. CDR3 residues: CASSLRSYYGYTF. The DNA of the CDR3 is TGTGCCAGCAGCTTAAGGAGTTACTATGGCTACACCTTC. The chain combines TRBV11-2 with TRBJ1-2; D gene ambiguous. The CDR3 is made up of 13 amino acids. Germline assignment: CDR1 SGHAT and CDR2 FQNNGV. Trimming cost V 2 bases and J 3 bases, with 7 bases left between them. The full variable domain, in which reference TRBV11-2 and TRBJ1-2 provide the parts outside the CDR3, is EAGVAQSPRYKIIEKRQSVAFWCNPISGHATLYWYQQILGQGPKLLIQFQNNGVVDDSQLPKDRFSAERLKGVDSTLKIQPAKLEDSAVYLCASSLRSYYGYTFGSGTRLTVV.

The rearrangement uses TRBV27 and TRBJ1-1, with 8 positions matching TRBD1. Germline CDR1 MNHEY, CDR2 SMNVEV (reference sequence). This CDR3 contains 13 residues. After removal of 6 bases from V and 5 bases from J, the junction contained 5 bases not matched to a gene. The CDR3, as DNA: TGTGCCAGCAGACAGGGGGGGAGAACTGAAGCTTTCTTT. This codes for CASRQGGRTEAFF.

There are a few counts of this clone. The rearrangement links TRBV11-2 to TRBJ1-6, with D maybe TRBD1 (5 bases). The CDR3 contains 13 residues. The V end lost 5 bases, the J end lost 12 bases, and 14 bases lay between the germline ends. Germline V lookup: CDR1 SGHAT, CDR2 FQNNGV. In nucleotides, the CDR3 is TGTGCCAGCAGCCGTCAGGGTGGGCTACCCCTCCACTTT. It specifies CASSRQGGLPLHF.

This chain joins TRBV25-1 and TRBJ1-5; D gene unclear. The CDR3 runs 14 residues. Trimming left V 6 bases short and J 4 bases short, with 13 bases between. Germline V gives CDR1 MGHDK, CDR2 SYGVNS. The CDR3 here is CASSDDYPNQPQHF. The CDR3 bases are TGTGCCAGCAGCGACGACTACCCTAATCAGCCCCAGCATTTT.

This chain uses TRBV7-9 with TRBJ1-2; D call uncertain. This CDR3 spans 12 amino acids. Between the trimmed V and J ends, which lost 3 bases and 7 bases, there was a span of 9 bases. Germline CDR1 is SEHNR and CDR2 is FQNEAQ (reference sequence). The chain's CDR3 is CASSFGGSGYTF. DNA for the CDR3: TGTGCCAGCAGCTTTGGAGGTAGTGGCTACACCTTC.

The V and J genes are TRBV4-2 and TRBJ2-1, with 16 bases that match TRBD2. CDR3 size: 19 residues. V dropped 3 bases and J dropped 1; count of bases not matched to a gene: 6. Germline values: CDR1 LGHNA, CDR2 YNFKEQ. Here the CDR3 DNA reads TGTGCCAGCAGCCATCTAGGGACTAGCGGGGGGGGATCCTACAATGAGCAGTTCTTC. Its protein is CASSHLGTSGGGSYNEQFF.

The rearrangement joins TRBV14 to TRBJ1-1; D unresolved. V shed 3 bases and J shed 6 bases, with 5 bases lying between them. The CDR3 runs to 11 residues. Germline loops: CDR1 SGHDN, CDR2 FVKESK. The CDR3 DNA reads as TGTGCCAGCAGCCAGTACTCTGAAGCTTTCTTT. Protein product: CASSQYSEAFF. Full variable domain (remainder filled in from reference TRBV14 and TRBJ1-1): EAGVTQFPSHSVIEKGQTVTLRCDPISGHDNLYWYRRVMGKEIKFLLHFVKESKQDESGMPNNRFLAERTGGTYSTLKVQPAELEDSGVYFCASSQYSEAFFGQGTRLTVV.

This chain uses TRBV4-1 with TRBJ2-3; D is unclear. The CDR3 sequence is 16 residues long. The germline V gene has CDR1 MGHRA and CDR2 YSYEKL. Deletions cut 4 bases from V and 0 bases from J, with 14 bases between. Written as DNA, the CDR3 is TGCGCCAGCAGCCCACAAGAGGCAATAAGCACAGATACGCAGTATTTT. This sequence encodes CASSPQEAISTDTQYF.